The 30 T cell receptor beta chains below were found in one sample sequenced in a study of OX40 agonist ivuxolimab in advanced cancers. Receptor amplification or capture employed the immunoSEQ multiplex PCR assay. The immuneACCESS repertoire file appears here via TCRdb, limited to in-frame rearrangements. These files lack a portion of the clones; in checked studies, under half of the deficit traces to unresolved V genes, and the cause of the others is not known. The sample table contains 90,000 to 150,000 clones; only one count was recorded for 75% to 90% of them. 0.55% of the sample lies in the top ten. This material consisted of CD4+ or CD8+ T cells sorted from blood, taken in a trial of the OX40 agonist ivuxolimab. These TCRs come from an adult with an advanced solid tumor such as melanoma, head and neck, liver or kidney cancer.

V gene TRBV7-8 combines with J gene TRBJ1-6; TRBD1 is a possible D gene (5 bases). V was trimmed by 3 bases and J by 10 bases, leaving 13 bases between them. The CDR3 consists of 14 residues. Germline V lookup: CDR1 SGHVS, CDR2 FQNEAQ. CDR3 amino acids: CASSLGDLSSPLHF. For the CDR3, the DNA is TGTGCCAGCAGCTTGGGGGACCTGAGCTCACCCCTCCACTTT. The whole variable domain, remainder taken from reference TRBV7-8 and TRBJ1-6, is GAGVSQSPRYKVAKRGQDVALRCDPISGHVSLFWYQQALGQGPEFLTYFQNEAQLDKSGLPSDRFFAERPEGSVSTLKIQRTQQEDSAVYLCASSLGDLSSPLHFGNGTRLTVT.

Worth noting for this clone: An end of the junction does not agree with germline; a read error may underlie this. In DNA form, the CDR3 reads TGCGCCAGCAGCCAATCGTGGGCTAGCGGGGGGCGCAATGAGCAGTTCTTC. This encodes CASSQSWASGGRNEQFF. The chain carries TRBV7-2 and TRBJ2-1; 11 bases line up with TRBD2. CDR3 length equals 17 residues. The V gene's germline CDR1 is SGHTA and CDR2 FQGNSA.

The V and J genes are TRBV14 and TRBJ2-7, with D possibly matching TRBD1 (6 bases). The CDR3 is 15 residues long. Germline lookup yields CDR1 SGHDN and CDR2 FVKESK. The ends were cut back, 4 bases at V and 1 base at J, with 14 bases in the middle. The CDR3 is CASSRDGQSSYEQYF. CDR3 DNA: TGTGCCAGCAGCCGGGACGGACAGTCTTCCTACGAGCAGTACTTC.

V usage is TRBV7-9 and J usage is TRBJ2-3, with 8 nucleotides matching TRBD2. V lost 1 base and J lost 1; bases outside the gene matches: 4. Germline CDR1 is SEHNR and CDR2 is FQNEAQ (reference sequence). There are 16 residues in the CDR3. The CDR3 DNA sequence: TGTGCCAGCAGCTTAGATCTAGCGGGCCGCACAGATACGCAGTATTTT. Its protein is CASSLDLAGRTDTQYF.

J is TRBJ2-5 and V is TRBV7-2, with D hard to call. This CDR3 contains 13 residues. Germline CDR1 reads SGHTA; CDR2 reads FQGNSA. Trimming shortened V by 4 bases and J by 4 bases, and 10 bases separated the two germline ends. CDR3 DNA: TGTGCCAGCAGCTCATCTTGGGGAGAGACCCAGTACTTC. Amino acid sequence: CASSSSWGETQYF.

The chain has TRBV10-2 and TRBJ2-2, with a tentative D call TRBD2 (5 bases). The CDR3 sequence is 14 residues long. Trimming shortened V by 3 bases and J by 4 bases, and 9 bases separated the two germline ends. CDR1 WSHSY and CDR2 SAAADI come from the germline V gene. This CDR3 is CASSDAGGTGELFF. CDR3 coding DNA: TGCGCCAGCAGTGATGCGGGCGGCACCGGGGAGCTGTTTTTT.

The rearrangement joins TRBV21-1 to TRBJ2-2; the tabulated D call, TRBD1, remains unverified against the DNA. TRBV21-1 is assigned pseudogene status. The CDR3 sequence is 13 residues long. This CDR3 reads CASSKTGPGELFF. DNA of the CDR3: TGTGCCAGCAGCAAAACAGGGCCCGGGGAGCTGTTTTTT.

This clone came up a few times. The chain carries TRBV29-1 and TRBJ2-3, with 8 bases fitting TRBD2. Germline V gene data show CDR1 as SQVTM and CDR2 as ANQGSEA. V lost 4 bases and J lost 7; bases outside the gene matches: 4. The CDR3 has 12 residues. Here the CDR3 DNA reads TGCAGCGTTGTAGCGGGGACGCATACGCAGTATTTT. Its protein product is CSVVAGTHTQYF.

V gene TRBV27 combines with J gene TRBJ1-1; 7 positions agree with TRBD1. The CDR3 contains 14 residues. From germline, CDR1 is MNHEY and CDR2 SMNVEV (reference sequence). Germline trimming cut 5 bases from V and 6 bases from J; bases unmatched to any gene: 9. CDR3 sequence: CASSIPDRRAEAFF. The CDR3 coding sequence is TGTGCCAGCAGTATACCGGACAGGCGAGCTGAAGCTTTCTTT.

J is TRBJ1-3 and V is TRBV30, with no clear D. CDR3 size: 13 residues. Germline CDR1 is GTSNPN and CDR2 is SVGIG (reference sequence). V gave up 8 bases and J gave up 3 bases, with 14 bases separating them. The CDR3 DNA reads as TGTGCCGGGCTCGAGGGTGGTGGAAACACCATATATTTT. Translating it yields CAGLEGGGNTIYF.

CDR3 in amino acids: CASSTRAHNSPLHF. The CDR3, as DNA: TGTGCCAGCAGTACTAGGGCCCATAATTCACCCCTCCACTTT. The chain links TRBV27 to TRBJ1-6; D uncertain. Germline values: CDR1 MNHEY, CDR2 SMNVEV (reference sequence). The V end was cut by 5 bases, the J end by 5 bases, with 10 bases between. This CDR3 contains 14 residues.

This sequence joins TRBV10-3 and TRBJ2-3, with TRBD2 identical over 8 bases. The CDR3 is 16 residues long. The germline V gene encodes CDR1 ENHRY and CDR2 SYGVKD. V gave up 4 bases and J gave up 3 bases; unmatched junction bases: 9. The CDR3 sequence is CAISGRAGGGTDTQYF. The CDR3 DNA reads TGTGCCATCAGTGGACGGGCGGGGGGTGGTACAGATACGCAGTATTTT.

This chain uses TRBV6-4 with TRBJ1-5, with TRBD1 identical over 10 bases. CDR1 is MRHNA and CDR2 is SNTAGT in the germline V gene. The junction had 11 bases not matched to a gene; V was cut back by 6 bases and J by 0 bases. CDR3 size: 18 residues. The CDR3 region has the DNA TGTGCCAGCAGCCGAATCCGGGACAGGGGACATAGCAATCAGCCCCAGCATTTT. Protein sequence: CASSRIRDRGHSNQPQHF.

The chain combines TRBV28 with TRBJ1-3, with a possible D match to TRBD1 (6 bases). With 3 bases removed from V and 4 bases from J, the gap between germline ends came to 19 bases. Germline V gene lookup returns CDR1 MDHEN and CDR2 SYDVKM. The CDR3 covers 17 residues. The CDR3 here is CASSFLQGQRGGNTIYF. CDR3 DNA sequence: TGTGCCAGCAGTTTCCTCCAGGGACAAAGAGGAGGAAACACCATATATTTT.

The chain joins TRBV10-3 to TRBJ1-4, with 9 nucleotides matching TRBD1. This CDR3 is 17 amino acids long. Trimming cost V 10 bases and J 3 bases; bases outside gene matches: 15. The germline V gene encodes CDR1 ENHRY and CDR2 SYGVKD. The CDR3 spells CATAGGQGLSANEKLFF. Here the CDR3 DNA reads TGTGCCACGGCAGGGGGACAGGGTCTTTCAGCTAATGAAAAACTGTTTTTT.

The gene calls are TRBV5-4 and TRBJ1-4; D is ambiguous. Germline V lookup: CDR1 SGHNT, CDR2 YYREEE (reference sequence). Trimming left V 3 bases short and J 4 bases short, with 13 bases between. CDR3 length: 15 residues. The CDR3 DNA is TGTGCCAGCAGCTCTGCGGGATTAAATAATGAAAAACTGTTTTTT. Protein: CASSSAGLNNEKLFF.

The chain uses TRBV27 and TRBJ1-1, with 7 bases identical to TRBD1. V trimming: 7 bases; J trimming: 0 bases; junction bases outside the gene matches: 8. CDR3 length: 15 amino acids. Per germline, CDR1 MNHEY and CDR2 SMNVEV (reference sequence). Here the CDR3 reads CASNYRGELNTEAFF. CDR3 nucleotide sequence: TGTGCCAGCAATTACAGGGGAGAGTTGAACACTGAAGCTTTCTTT.

The J gene is TRBJ2-7, the V gene TRBV6-1; 9 bases are a match to TRBD1. Germline V gene sequence: CDR1 MNHNS, CDR2 SASEGT. The CDR3 totals 15 residues. CDR3 sequence reads: CVLGAAGTGLNEQYF. DNA of the CDR3: TGTGTCCTAGGAGCCGCCGGGACAGGGCTGAACGAGCAGTACTTC.

This clone has a single count. The genes are TRBV28 and TRBJ1-5, with a weak D call TRBD1 (6 bases). The CDR3 runs to 13 residues. Trimming stripped 6 bases from V and 7 bases from J, with 13 bases between. Germline V CDR1 and CDR2: MDHEN, SYDVKM. DNA of the CDR3: TGTGCCAGCAGACAGGGATCGCGACAGCCCCAGCATTTT. Its translation is CASRQGSRQPQHF.

The V gene is TRBV10-3, the J gene TRBJ2-3; TRBD2 aligns across 7 bases. With 4 bases clipped from V and 4 bases from J, the junction kept 8 bases outside the gene matches. Germline V gives CDR1 ENHRY, CDR2 SYGVKD. The CDR3 totals 15 residues. In DNA, the CDR3 is TGTGCCATCAGTGTTGCGAGCGCGGGGGCAGATACGCAGTATTTT. Translation gives CAISVASAGADTQYF.

The chain joins TRBV10-2 to TRBJ1-4; no clear D. The CDR3 is 13 amino acids. Per germline, CDR1 WSHSY and CDR2 SAAADI. V shed 7 bases and J shed 7 bases, with 13 bases lying between them. The CDR3 nucleotides read TGCGCCAGCACTGACTTCTTATCTGAAAAACTGTTTTTT. Translated, it gives CASTDFLSEKLFF.

The V call is TRBV28, the J call TRBJ1-1; no reliable D call. The germline V and J ends were trimmed by 6 bases and 4 bases, with 9 bases remaining between them. The germline gives CDR1 MDHEN, CDR2 SYDVKM. This CDR3 is built from 12 residues. DNA of the CDR3: TGTGCCAGCAGCCTCATGACCACTGAAGCTTTCTTT. This codes for CASSLMTTEAFF.

This chain uses TRBV7-2 with TRBJ1-5, with a possible D match to TRBD1 (5 bases). The CDR3 is 15 residues long. V lost 5 bases to trimming and J lost 2 bases, with 13 bases between them. Germline values: CDR1 SGHTA, CDR2 FQGNSA. CDR3 sequence: CASSPRETGNQPQHF. The CDR3 region has the DNA TGTGCCAGCAGCCCCAGGGAGACGGGCAATCAGCCCCAGCATTTT.

This chain joins TRBV18 and TRBJ1-4; no clear D gene. This CDR3 is built from 13 residues. Germline loops: CDR1 KGHSH, CDR2 LQKENI. Trimming left V 1 base short and J 4 bases short, with 4 bases between. In nucleotides, the CDR3 is TGTGCCAGCTCACCACTACTTAATGAAAAACTGTTTTTT. Protein: CASSPLLNEKLFF. Looking up the rest from reference TRBV18 and TRBJ1-4 gives the full variable domain: NAGVMQNPRHLVRRRGQEARLRCSPMKGHSHVYWYRQLPEEGLKFMVYLQKENIIDESGMPKERFSAEFPKEGPSILRIQQVVRGDSAAYFCASSPLLNEKLFFGSGTQLSVL.

The chain joins TRBV14 to TRBJ2-5; D possibly corresponds to TRBD1 (6 bases). With 6 bases removed from V and 7 bases from J, the gap between germline ends came to 12 bases. The CDR3 has 12 residues. Germline loops: CDR1 SGHDN, CDR2 FVKESK. The CDR3: CASSPTTGTQYF. CDR3 bases: TGTGCCAGCAGTCCGACGACAGGGACCCAGTACTTC.

V gene TRBV19 combines with J gene TRBJ1-1; TRBD1 aligns across 8 bases. V trimming: 5 bases; J trimming: 1 base; junction bases outside the gene matches: 3. The germline gives CDR1 LNHDA, CDR2 SQIVND (reference sequence). The CDR3 has 14 residues. The CDR3 protein is CASSLGTGNTEAFF. For the CDR3, the DNA is TGTGCCAGTAGTCTGGGGACAGGGAACACTGAAGCTTTCTTT.

The chain has TRBV30 and TRBJ1-6; 10 bases fit TRBD1. Germline V gene sequence: CDR1 GTSNPN, CDR2 SVGIG (reference sequence). The V segment lost 2 bases and the J segment 0 bases; nucleotides outside the gene matches: 4. The CDR3 runs to 17 residues. The CDR3 bases are TGTGCCTGGAGTAGGGACAGGGGCAGCTCCTATAATTCACCCCTCCACTTT. Protein: CAWSRDRGSSYNSPLHF. The whole variable domain, filled in from reference TRBV30 and TRBJ1-6, reads SQTIHQWPATLVQPVGSPLSLECTVEGTSNPNLYWYRQAAGRGLQLLFYSVGIGQISSEVPQNLSASRPQDRQFILSSKKLLLSDSGFYLCAWSRDRGSSYNSPLHFGNGTRLTVT.

The chain uses TRBV7-3 and TRBJ2-3; the D gene is possibly TRBD2 (6 bases). Germline V gene lookup returns CDR1 SGHTA and CDR2 FQGTGA. This CDR3 is 13 amino acids long. Trimming shortened V by 1 base and J by 10 bases, and 12 bases separated the two germline ends. The CDR3 sequence is CASSLKEGIPQYF. In DNA, the CDR3 is TGTGCCAGCAGCTTAAAGGAGGGTATTCCGCAGTATTTT. The variable domain in full, with the rest retrieved from reference TRBV7-3 and TRBJ2-3, is GAGVSQTPSNKVTEKGKYVELRCDPISGHTALYWYRQSLGQGPEFLIYFQGTGAADDSGLPNDRFFAVRPEGSVSTLKIQRTERGDSAVYLCASSLKEGIPQYFGPGTRLTVL.

This sequence joins TRBV30 and TRBJ2-7, with D unresolved. This CDR3 contains 15 residues. Germline loops: CDR1 GTSNPN, CDR2 SVGIG (reference sequence). The V and J ends lost 2 bases and 4 bases respectively, with 18 bases between them. CDR3 DNA sequence: TGTGCCTGGAGTCACTTCGCAGGTATCTCGTACGAGCAGTACTTC. It is translated as CAWSHFAGISYEQYF.

V usage is TRBV30 and J usage is TRBJ2-7, with D uncertain. Germline values: CDR1 GTSNPN, CDR2 SVGIG (reference sequence). Trimming cost V 0 bases and J 8 bases, with 11 bases left between them. The CDR3 totals 12 residues. The CDR3 here is CAWSVMEQQQYF. CDR3 nucleotide sequence: TGTGCCTGGAGTGTTATGGAACAGCAGCAGTACTTC.